Given below is one TCR beta chain in context. There is no known antigen for this receptor. One junction end does not reproduce the germline sequence, and a read error may be involved. CDR1 and CDR2 (MNHNS, SASEGT) derive from the germline V gene. Counted from cysteine to phenylalanine, this CDR3 has 12 amino acids. Of all the DNA, just the CDR3 is kept, 36 bases in frame from base 1. This entry belongs to a study of T cells in Graves' hyperthyroidism and ophthalmopathy (dated by TCRdb to between 2017 and 2020). The study in broad terms: A discovery cohort of 95 to 100 patients, 43 with Graves' ophthalmopathy and 55 to 65 with stable Graves' hyperthyroidism, was used to find distinguishing TCR V-J signatures. The 90 or so discovery patients were randomly split 7:3 into training and test sets. After blood sampling, hyperthyroidism patients were treated with methimazole at a starting dose of 30 mg daily, and ophthalmopathy patients were treated with high-dose intravenous methylprednisolone. Prospective prediction of ophthalmopathy was tested in an independent validation cohort of 18 to 20 hyperthyroidism patients and 17 patients who later progressed to ophthalmopathy. In addition, the study compared T-cell repertoires in thyroid tissue and in blood from 6 or 7 Graves' hyperthyroidism patients. The paper reports TCR Vbeta CDR3 sequencing of roughly 140 peripheral blood samples: 43 ophthalmopathy, under 80 hyperthyroidism and approximately 17 progressor patients.

Patients with uncontrolled infections, other autoimmune diseases, pregnancy or lactation were excluded. Diagnoses were established on the basis of clinical symptoms, serum thyroxine and TRAb, thyroid ultrasound, and orbital computed tomography. Trizol reagent was used to extract total RNA, and RNA quality was then checked on an Agilent 2100 Bioanalyzer. Broad study findings and their caveats: In validation, progression to ophthalmopathy was predicted by the model with 70.59% sensitivity and 72.22% specificity, a median of around 6.5 months before onset. A 13 V-J signature model separated ophthalmopathy from stable hyperthyroidism, with roughly 88% sensitivity and roughly 84% specificity in cross-validation and 80%/75% in testing. Most expanded thyroid clonotypes (frequency above 0.001) were also detected in blood, suggesting blood repertoires may reflect thyroid immune responses. Sample size was not statistically predetermined, and investigators were not blinded to group allocation.

Amplification of TCR beta CDR3 regions was carried out from RNA transcripts. The TCR CDR3 was subjected to a first round of RT-PCR using the HTBI primer set and the Qiagen OneStep RT-PCR kit. Libraries were constructed in a second round of multiplex PCR, after which size selection and purification were carried out. Sequencing of the libraries was done on an Illumina HiSeq2000 using paired-end 100 bp reads. On the authors' methods: Raw data were processed with SOAPnuke, discarding reads with adapters, uncalled bases, mean Phred below 15, or no exact constant-primer or identifier match. High-quality paired reads were merged using COPE v1.2.5, and each unique nucleotide sequence was defined as a clonotype. MiTCR v1.1 was used to align clonotypes to the IMGT TRBV, TRBD and TRBJ reference segments. The analysis was restricted to V-J combinations with a frequency above 0.0001, which together covered 99.2% of the repertoires. The TCS score was defined as the ratio of F50 (clonal expansion) to E x V (chaos), calculated using BLOSUM62-based TCRdist between CDR3 peptides within each V-J. Welch's t-statistics and random forest reduced several hundred V-J features to around 14, which were used in a naive Bayes classifier (R e1071). The Morisita-Horn index was used to measure how similar the thyroid and blood repertoires were. In-frame beta chains were kept once TCRdb had trimmed the public reads at Q25 with fastp and called clones with MiXCR. For every CDR3 protein sequence, its rows merge into one entry that carries the most common genes and DNA. The V and J calls were determined by TCRdb, not by the authors. The sample contains around 600,000 distinct CDR3 sequences, about 45% of them found a single time. More than 7% of the sample belongs to the ten largest clones.

The origin of this receptor is an adult man with Graves' disease, either hyperthyroidism or ophthalmopathy (not recorded which). The chain uses TRBV6-1 and TRBJ1-2; TRBD1 lines up with 7 middle nucleotides. The sample taken for sequencing was peripheral blood or thyroid tissue (not recorded which). The bases read TGTGCCAGCAGACGACAGGGCGATGGCTGCACCTTC. Its amino acids are CASRRQGDGCTF.